The present T cell receptor beta chain was sequenced within a study of cytomegalovirus exposure and HLA in healthy donors. Study findings and constraints: Associated with cytomegalovirus, according to the listing, were 170 or so TCR beta chains.

This clone is a singleton in its sample. Its cognate antigen is unknown. Measured with immunoSEQ multiplex PCR; TCRdb has only the in-frame clones, and not every one. The sample has 240,000 or so clones; approximately 84% are singletons. Looked up from germline, CDR1 is SGHDT and CDR2 is YYEEEE. This CDR3 is 16 amino acids long. Germline trimming cut 0 bases from V and 5 bases from J; bases unmatched to any gene: 5. The rearrangement links TRBV5-6 to TRBJ2-1, with TRBD2 identical over 10 bases. Sequenced input: PBMCs. The TCR sequence derives from a woman in her twenties or thirties in good health and CMV-seropositive. CDR3: CASSLAGTSVHNEQFF. Here the CDR3 DNA reads TGTGCCAGCAGCTTGGCCGGGACTAGCGTCCACAATGAGCAGTTCTTC.